This record looks at one T cell receptor beta chain sequence and its context. The ends lost 0 bases at V and 2 bases at J; junction bases unmatched: 10. Per the germline V gene, CDR1 is LGHNA and CDR2 is YSLEER. This CDR3 comprises 18 residues. The sample belongs to a study of cytomegalovirus exposure and HLA in healthy donors. The primer mix had 60 Vbeta and 13 Jbeta primers. Sequencing was performed with immunoSEQ multiplex PCR; in TCRdb, only in-frame clones are kept and a portion is missing. This table holds around 150,000 clones, 77% found once. This rearrangement joins TRBV4-3 to TRBJ2-5, with TRBD1 matching 9 bases. The sample was PBMCs. The sequence derives from a man aged 50 to 60 in good health and CMV-seropositive. The CDR3 DNA reads TGCGCCAGCAGCCAAGACCTTTTTGGGACAGGGAGGCAAGAGACCCAGTACTTC. It translates to CASSQDLFGTGRQETQYF.